This TCR beta chain was recorded in a study of T cell responses to AZD1222 COVID-19 vaccine. Study overall: Second-dose groups at about 4 or about 12 weeks were pooled. General study points: Donors in the cohort were predominantly white British and more often female, and clonal diversity was possibly underestimated. Epitopes outside B.1.351 and B.1.1.7 mutated regions reportedly drew nearly half of spike TCRs.

Here immunoSEQ multiplex PCR was the method, and the copy in TCRdb shows in-frame clones only, minus some. The sample has 180,000 or so clones, about 95% seen once. Worth noting for this clone: Its antigen is as yet unknown.

With V trimmed by 5 bases and J by 1 base, 6 bases remained unmatched. The CDR3 extends over 15 amino acids. Germline V gene sequence: CDR1 SEHNR, CDR2 FQNEAQ (reference sequence). The material sequenced was peripheral blood, taken on day 0 of AZD1222 vaccination. The chain is built from TRBV7-9 and TRBJ2-3; TRBD1 agrees at 7 bases. The sequence came from an adult in good health. CDR3 in DNA: TGTGCCAGCAGCATGGATGGGACAGGCACAGATACGCAGTATTTT. It codes for CASSMDGTGTDTQYF.